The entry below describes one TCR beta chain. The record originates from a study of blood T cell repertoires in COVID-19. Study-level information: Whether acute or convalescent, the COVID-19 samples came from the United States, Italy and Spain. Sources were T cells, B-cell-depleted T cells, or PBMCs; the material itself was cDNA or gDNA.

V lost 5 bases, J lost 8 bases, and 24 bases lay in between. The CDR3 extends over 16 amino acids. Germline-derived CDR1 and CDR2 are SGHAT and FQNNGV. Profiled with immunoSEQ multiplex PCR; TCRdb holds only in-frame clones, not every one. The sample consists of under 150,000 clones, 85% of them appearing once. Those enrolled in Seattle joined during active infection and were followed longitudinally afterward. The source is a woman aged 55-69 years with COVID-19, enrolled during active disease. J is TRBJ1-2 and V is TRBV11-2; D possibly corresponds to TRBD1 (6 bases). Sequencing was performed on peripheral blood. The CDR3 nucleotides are TGTGCCAGCAGCAGTGGGGGAAACAGGGAATTGGGCGGCTACACCTTC. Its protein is CASSSGGNRELGGYTF.